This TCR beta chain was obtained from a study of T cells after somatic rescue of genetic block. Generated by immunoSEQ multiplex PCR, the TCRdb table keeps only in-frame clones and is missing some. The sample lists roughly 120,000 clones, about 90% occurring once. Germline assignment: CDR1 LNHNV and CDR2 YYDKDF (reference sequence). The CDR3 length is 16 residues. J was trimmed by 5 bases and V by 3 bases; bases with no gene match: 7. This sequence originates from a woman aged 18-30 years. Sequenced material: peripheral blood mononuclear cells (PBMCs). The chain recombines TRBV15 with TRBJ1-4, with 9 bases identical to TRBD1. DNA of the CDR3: TGTGCCACCAGCAGTAAGGGGACAGGGAGAAATGAAAAACTGTTTTTT. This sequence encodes CATSSKGTGRNEKLFF.